Below are 25 T cell receptor beta chains sequenced from a single sample in a study of blood T cell repertoires in COVID-19. Repertoires were generated with immunoSEQ multiplex PCR, while TCRdb's copy carries only in-frame clones and drops some. The sample has about 330,000 clones, 87% seen once; the top ten hold more than 0.9%. Material: PBMCs or T cells enriched from blood (not recorded which). These receptors were obtained from a woman in her twenties or thirties who had recovered from COVID-19.

The rearrangement joins TRBV5-1 to TRBJ1-4; 7 bases align to TRBD1. The CDR3 length is 16 residues. The V segment lost 2 bases and the J segment 0 bases; nucleotides outside the gene matches: 4. CDR1 and CDR2 from the germline V gene are SGHRS and YFSETQ. CDR3 sequence reads: CASSFGQAATNEKLFF. In DNA, the CDR3 is TGCGCCAGCAGCTTCGGACAGGCTGCAACTAATGAAAAACTGTTTTTT.

The gene calls are TRBV29-1 and TRBJ2-2, with 7 positions matching TRBD1. Germline V CDR1 and CDR2: SQVTM, ANQGSEA. With 4 bases clipped from V and 0 bases from J, the junction kept 11 bases outside the gene matches. The CDR3 consists of 17 residues. The DNA of the CDR3 is TGCAGCGTTGCCGGGCGAGTGGACAGGTCGAACACCGGGGAGCTGTTTTTT. The encoded protein is CSVAGRVDRSNTGELFF.

The genes are TRBV28 and TRBJ1-5; tentative D call: TRBD1 (6 bases). The CDR3 is 17 residues long. Looked up from germline, CDR1 is MDHEN and CDR2 is SYDVKM. Trimming stripped 0 bases from V and 1 base from J, with 13 bases between. The DNA of the CDR3 is TGTGCCAGCAGTTTATGGCAGGGGCGAGGGAGCAATCAGCCCCAGCATTTT. Translating gives CASSLWQGRGSNQPQHF.

The gene calls are TRBV29-1 and TRBJ1-5; maybe TRBD1 (6 bases). The germline V gene has CDR1 SQVTM and CDR2 ANQGSEA. V gave up 4 bases and J gave up 5 bases, with 12 bases separating them. There are 13 residues in the CDR3. CDR3 loop: CSVGLRGDQPQHF. In DNA, the CDR3 is TGCAGCGTTGGCCTCAGGGGCGATCAGCCCCAGCATTTT.

The chain combines TRBV4-1 with TRBJ1-4; 8 bases are a match to TRBD1. The V gene end was trimmed by 2 bases and the J gene end by 4 bases; junction bases not matched to a gene: 3. Germline V gene lookup returns CDR1 MGHRA and CDR2 YSYEKL. The CDR3 totals 15 residues. Here the CDR3 DNA reads TGCGCCAGCAGCCAACAAGACAGGGGTAATGAAAAACTGTTTTTT. Amino acids: CASSQQDRGNEKLFF.

This chain links TRBV25-1 with TRBJ2-1, with D maybe TRBD2 (5 bases). Trimming removed 5 bases at V and 6 bases at J, with 14 bases between. Per germline, CDR1 MGHDK and CDR2 SYGVNS. This CDR3 has 14 amino acids. CDR3 amino acids: CASSQSGERNEQFF. The DNA of the CDR3 is TGTGCCAGCAGTCAGAGCGGTGAACGCAATGAGCAGTTCTTC.

This clone was detected a few times. This chain connects TRBV30 to TRBJ2-7, with 7 bases matching TRBD1. Trimming cost V 3 bases and J 4 bases; bases outside gene matches: 9. CDR1 and CDR2 (germline): GTSNPN, SVGIG (reference sequence). This CDR3 comprises 14 residues. The CDR3 reads CAWRMTGSNYEQYF. The CDR3 region has the DNA TGTGCCTGGAGGATGACAGGGTCTAATTACGAGCAGTACTTC.

For this clone: Other DNA sequences of this sample code for an identical CDR3. The chain uses TRBV5-1 and TRBJ2-5, with 9 nucleotides matching TRBD1. Germline V lookup: CDR1 SGHRS, CDR2 YFSETQ. The CDR3 runs to 14 residues. V was pared by 3 bases and J by 5 bases, with 5 bases of the junction left unmatched. CDR3: CASSSTGGRETQYF. The CDR3, as DNA: TGCGCCAGCAGCTCAACAGGGGGCCGGGAGACCCAGTACTTC.

J is TRBJ2-7 and V is TRBV28, with D perhaps TRBD1 (6 bases). Trimming removed 5 bases at V and 10 bases at J, with 15 bases between. This CDR3 spans 12 amino acids. Germline CDR1 MDHEN, CDR2 SYDVKM. This chain's CDR3 is CASSTKGQFQYF. In DNA, the CDR3 is TGTGCCAGCAGTACGAAAGGACAGTTTCAGTACTTC.

The V gene is TRBV14, the J gene TRBJ1-1, with D perhaps TRBD1 (6 bases). Per germline, CDR1 SGHDN and CDR2 FVKESK. Trimming shortened V by 4 bases and J by 0 bases, and 15 bases separated the two germline ends. The CDR3 extends over 16 amino acids. CDR3 DNA sequence: TGTGCCAGCAGCCGTACGCCAGGGGTCATGAACACTGAAGCTTTCTTT. It translates to CASSRTPGVMNTEAFF.

This clone was seen just once. The rearrangement uses TRBV19 and TRBJ1-1; TRBD1 matches at 7 bases. The germline V gene has CDR1 LNHDA and CDR2 SQIVND (reference sequence). The length of the CDR3 is 16 residues. J was trimmed by 0 bases and V by 4 bases; bases with no gene match: 8. Here the CDR3 DNA reads TGTGCCAGTAGTACCCTCCGGGGACAGATGAACACTGAAGCTTTCTTT. Translated: CASSTLRGQMNTEAFF. The entire variable domain, with the rest obtained from reference TRBV19 and TRBJ1-1, is as follows: DGGITQSPKYLFRKEGQNVTLSCEQNLNHDAMYWYRQDPGQGLRLIYYSQIVNDFQKGDIAEGYSVSREKKESFPLTVTSAQKNPTAFYLCASSTLRGQMNTEAFFGQGTRLTVV.

The chain carries TRBV11-2 and TRBJ2-3; D possibly corresponds to TRBD2 (6 bases). Germline CDR1 reads SGHAT; CDR2 reads FQNNGV. Trimming removed 1 base from V and 5 bases from J, with 16 bases in between. The CDR3 totals 16 residues. CDR3 protein: CASSLARGMTGDTQYF. CDR3 DNA: TGTGCCAGCAGCTTAGCCCGGGGGATGACTGGAGATACGCAGTATTTT. Supplemented by reference TRBV11-2 and TRBJ2-3, the full variable domain reads EAGVAQSPRYKIIEKRQSVAFWCNPISGHATLYWYQQILGQGPKLLIQFQNNGVVDDSQLPKDRFSAERLKGVDSTLKIQPAKLEDSAVYLCASSLARGMTGDTQYFGPGTRLTVL.

This clone has only one observation. V and J are TRBV18 and TRBJ2-3; 15 bases align to TRBD2. Germline CDR1 reads KGHSH; CDR2 reads LQKENI. The CDR3 loop spans 19 amino acids. Unmatched junction bases numbered 11, after V lost 3 bases and J lost 4 bases. As DNA, the CDR3 is TGTGCCAGCTCACCGACGTTCGGACTAGCGGGGGGGCCACCAGATACGCAGTATTTT. Protein product: CASSPTFGLAGGPPDTQYF.

This chain links TRBV29-1 with TRBJ2-5; TRBD2 matches 8 bases. Unmatched junction bases numbered 10, after V lost 6 bases and J lost 1 base. This CDR3 region has 15 residues. Germline assignment: CDR1 SQVTM and CDR2 ANQGSEA. The CDR3 loop is CSVDWRGDPQETQYF. The CDR3 region has the DNA TGCAGCGTCGACTGGCGGGGGGACCCCCAAGAGACCCAGTACTTC.

V usage is TRBV5-4 and J usage is TRBJ2-5; 7 bases fit TRBD1. The CDR3 sequence is 15 residues long. Per the germline V gene, CDR1 is SGHNT and CDR2 is YYREEE (reference sequence). V dropped 4 bases and J dropped 5; count of bases not matched to a gene: 11. The CDR3, as DNA: TGTGCCAGCAGCCCGCTGGGACAGCCTAAGGAGACCCAGTACTTC. Translating gives CASSPLGQPKETQYF.

V is TRBV7-6 and J is TRBJ2-2; D not certain. Germline CDR1 and CDR2: SGHVS and FNYEAQ. The V gene lost 2 bases and the J gene lost 3 bases, with 10 bases spanning the gap. This CDR3 is built from 15 residues. The CDR3 reads CASSLLTAYTGELFF. For the CDR3, the DNA is TGTGCCAGCAGCTTATTAACAGCCTACACCGGGGAGCTGTTTTTT. Looking up the rest from reference TRBV7-6 and TRBJ2-2 gives the full variable domain: GAGVSQSPRYKVTKRGQDVALRCDPISGHVSLYWYRQALGQGPEFLTYFNYEAQQDKSGLPNDRFSAERPEGSISTLTIQRTEQRDSAMYRCASSLLTAYTGELFFGEGSRLTVL.

This clone was recorded once. V usage is TRBV12-3 or TRBV12-4 and J usage is TRBJ1-1; weak D call: TRBD1 (6 bases). The V end lost 6 bases, the J end lost 7 bases, and 12 bases lay between the germline ends. The CDR3 covers 12 residues. The chain's CDR3 is CASSQTGFEAFF. The CDR3 bases are TGTGCCAGCAGCCAGACAGGTTTTGAAGCTTTCTTT.

The count of this clone is one. The CDR3 DNA sequence: TGCGCCAGCAGCTTGTTCCAGGGTATTACCTCTGGGGCCAACGTCCTGACTTTC. Translating it yields CASSLFQGITSGANVLTF. The genes are TRBV5-1 and TRBJ2-6, with D possibly matching TRBD1 (5 bases). Germline V lookup: CDR1 SGHRS, CDR2 YFSETQ. The CDR3 runs 18 residues. Trimming pared 1 base from V and 0 bases from J, leaving 14 bases between.

This chain links TRBV6-2 or TRBV6-3 with TRBJ2-3, with 15 bases identical to TRBD2. CDR1 MNHEY and CDR2 SVGEGT come from the germline V gene. V dropped 6 bases and J dropped 2; count of bases not matched to a gene: 18. CDR3 length: 21 amino acids. CDR3 coding DNA: TGTGCCAGCAGCTTCCCTGGACTAGCGGGGGGGCGGGGACTGATCACAGATACGCAGTATTTT. This sequence encodes CASSFPGLAGGRGLITDTQYF.

The J gene is TRBJ2-1, the V gene TRBV29-1; D remains unclear. Trimming cost V 3 bases and J 5 bases, with 20 bases left between them. Germline V gene data show CDR1 as SQVTM and CDR2 as ANQGSEA. CDR3 length: 16 amino acids. Here the CDR3 DNA reads TGCAGCGTTGACAGGATGATAAGGCCAAACGACAATGAGCAGTTCTTC. Protein sequence: CSVDRMIRPNDNEQFF.

This clone has just a few counts. The chain couples TRBV9 to TRBJ1-2; 7 nucleotides agree with TRBD1. With 3 bases clipped from V and 2 bases from J, the junction kept 1 base outside the gene matches. The CDR3 totals 13 residues. Germline V gives CDR1 SGDLS, CDR2 YYNGEE. The CDR3 here is CASSETGNYGYTF. CDR3 coding DNA: TGTGCCAGCAGCGAGACAGGGAACTATGGCTACACCTTC.

The CDR3 coding sequence is TGTGCCAGCAGCGTATTAGCACCTGAGACCCAGTACTTC. Its translation: CASSVLAPETQYF. The chain joins TRBV9 to TRBJ2-5; D uncertain. The germline V gene encodes CDR1 SGDLS and CDR2 YYNGEE. The V end was cut by 1 base, the J end by 5 bases, with 9 bases between. The CDR3 is made up of 13 amino acids.

The V gene is TRBV5-1, the J gene TRBJ2-5; perhaps TRBD1 as D (6 bases). CDR1 is SGHRS and CDR2 is YFSETQ in the germline V gene. Trimming cost V 5 bases and J 4 bases, with 18 bases left between them. CDR3 length: 15 amino acids. For the CDR3, the DNA is TGCGCCAGCAGAATGCTTCAGGGGCGGAGAGAGACCCAGTACTTC. Encoded protein: CASRMLQGRRETQYF. The entire variable domain, with the rest obtained from reference TRBV5-1 and TRBJ2-5, is as follows: KAGVTQTPRYLIKTRGQQVTLSCSPISGHRSVSWYQQTPGQGLQFLFEYFSETQRNKGNFPGRFSGRQFSNSRSEMNVSTLELGDSALYLCASRMLQGRRETQYFGPGTRLLVL.

This clone has only one observation. The J gene is TRBJ1-1, the V gene TRBV3-1 (or the pseudogene TRBV3-2); no reliable D call. This CDR3 is built from 14 residues. The germline V and J ends were trimmed by 1 base and 5 bases, with 11 bases remaining between them. Per germline, CDR1 LGHDT and CDR2 YNNKEL (reference sequence). CDR3 sequence reads: CASSQVPVGTEAFF. In nucleotides, the CDR3 is TGTGCCAGCAGCCAAGTCCCAGTCGGGACTGAAGCTTTCTTT.

This sequence joins TRBV28 and TRBJ2-5; D may be TRBD2 (7 bases). Trimming removed 6 bases from V and 5 bases from J, with 19 bases in between. The germline gives CDR1 MDHEN, CDR2 SYDVKM. The CDR3 spans 15 residues. In DNA form, the CDR3 reads TGTGCCAGCAGCCCAAGTAGGGGGGGATATGAGACCCAGTACTTC. It is translated as CASSPSRGGYETQYF.